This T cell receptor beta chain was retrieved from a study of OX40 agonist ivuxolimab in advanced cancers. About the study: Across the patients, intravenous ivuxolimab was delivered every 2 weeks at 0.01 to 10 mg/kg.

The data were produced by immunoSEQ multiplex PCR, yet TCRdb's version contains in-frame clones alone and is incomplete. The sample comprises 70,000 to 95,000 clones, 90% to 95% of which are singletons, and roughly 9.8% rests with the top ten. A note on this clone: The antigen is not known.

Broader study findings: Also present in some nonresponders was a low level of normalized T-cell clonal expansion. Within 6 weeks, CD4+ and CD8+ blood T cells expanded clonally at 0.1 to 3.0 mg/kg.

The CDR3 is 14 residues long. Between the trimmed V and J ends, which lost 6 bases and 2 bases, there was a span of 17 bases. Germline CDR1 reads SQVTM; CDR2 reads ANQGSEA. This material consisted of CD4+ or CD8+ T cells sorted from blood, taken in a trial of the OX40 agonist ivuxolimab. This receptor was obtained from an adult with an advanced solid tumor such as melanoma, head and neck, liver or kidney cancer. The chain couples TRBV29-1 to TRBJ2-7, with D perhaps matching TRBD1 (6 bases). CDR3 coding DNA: TGCAGCGTAGTACAGGGTGGGGATACCTACGAGCAGTACTTC. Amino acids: CSVVQGGDTYEQYF.